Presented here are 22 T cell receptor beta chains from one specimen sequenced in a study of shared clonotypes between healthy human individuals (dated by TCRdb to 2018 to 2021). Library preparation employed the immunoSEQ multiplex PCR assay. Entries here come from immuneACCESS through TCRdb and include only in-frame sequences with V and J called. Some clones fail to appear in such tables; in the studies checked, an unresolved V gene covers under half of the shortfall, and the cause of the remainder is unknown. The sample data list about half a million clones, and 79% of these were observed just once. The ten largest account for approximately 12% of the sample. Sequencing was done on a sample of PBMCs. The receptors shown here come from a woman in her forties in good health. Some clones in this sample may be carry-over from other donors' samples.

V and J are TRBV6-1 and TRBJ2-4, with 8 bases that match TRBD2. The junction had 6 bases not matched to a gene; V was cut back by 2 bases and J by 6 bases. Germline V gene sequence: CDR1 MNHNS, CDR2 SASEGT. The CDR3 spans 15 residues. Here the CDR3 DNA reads TGTGCCAGCAGTGAAAGGATCAGCGGGGGAAACATTCAGTACTTC. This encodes CASSERISGGNIQYF.

In DNA form, the CDR3 reads TGTGCCTGGAGTGTAGGGCAAGTTGGCTACACCTTC. This encodes CAWSVGQVGYTF. The chain couples TRBV30 to TRBJ1-2; D gene uncertain. This CDR3 is 12 amino acids long. V shed 0 bases and J shed 7 bases, with 9 bases lying between them. CDR1 and CDR2 from the germline V gene are GTSNPN and SVGIG (reference sequence).

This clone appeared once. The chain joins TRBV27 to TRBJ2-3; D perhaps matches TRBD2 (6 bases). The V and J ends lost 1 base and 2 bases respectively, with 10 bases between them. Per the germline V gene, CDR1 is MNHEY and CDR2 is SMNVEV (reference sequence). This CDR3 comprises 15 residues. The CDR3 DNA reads TGTGCCAGCAGTTTATTGGGACTGCTCACAGATACGCAGTATTTT. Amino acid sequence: CASSLLGLLTDTQYF.

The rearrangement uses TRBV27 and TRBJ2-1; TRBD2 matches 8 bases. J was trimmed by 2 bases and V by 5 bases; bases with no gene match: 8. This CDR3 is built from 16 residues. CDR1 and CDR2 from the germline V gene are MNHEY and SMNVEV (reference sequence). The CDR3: CASSTTRTSTYNEQFF. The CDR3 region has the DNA TGTGCCAGCAGTACCACCCGGACTAGCACCTACAATGAGCAGTTCTTC.

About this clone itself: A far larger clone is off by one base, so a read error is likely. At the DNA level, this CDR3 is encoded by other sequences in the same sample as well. Here the CDR3 DNA reads TGTGCCATCAGTGAGGCAGGCTCTGGAAACACCATATATTTT. This encodes CAISEAGSGNTIYF. V usage is TRBV10-3 and J usage is TRBJ1-3; no firm D call. V was cut by 2 bases and J by 0 bases, with 5 bases left in between. The CDR3 covers 14 residues. CDR1 and CDR2 from the germline V gene are ENHRY and SYGVKD.

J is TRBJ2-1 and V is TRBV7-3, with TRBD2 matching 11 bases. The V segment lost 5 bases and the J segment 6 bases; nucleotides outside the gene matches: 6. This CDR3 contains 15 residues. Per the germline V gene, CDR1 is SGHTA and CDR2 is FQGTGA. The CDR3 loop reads CASSQRLAGTNEQFF. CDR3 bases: TGTGCCAGCAGCCAGAGACTAGCGGGAACCAATGAGCAGTTCTTC.

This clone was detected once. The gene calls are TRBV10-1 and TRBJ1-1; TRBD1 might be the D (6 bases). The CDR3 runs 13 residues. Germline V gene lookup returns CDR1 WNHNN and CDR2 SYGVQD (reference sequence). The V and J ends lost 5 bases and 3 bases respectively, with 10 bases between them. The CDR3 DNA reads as TGCGCCAGCAGTACAGGGTATTACACTGAAGCTTTCTTT. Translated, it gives CASSTGYYTEAFF.

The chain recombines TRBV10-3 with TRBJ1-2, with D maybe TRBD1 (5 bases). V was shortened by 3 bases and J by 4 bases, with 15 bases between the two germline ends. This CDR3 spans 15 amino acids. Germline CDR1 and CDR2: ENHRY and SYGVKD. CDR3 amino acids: CAISDRGGHGYGYTF. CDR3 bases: TGTGCCATCAGTGATAGGGGAGGGCATGGCTATGGCTACACCTTC.

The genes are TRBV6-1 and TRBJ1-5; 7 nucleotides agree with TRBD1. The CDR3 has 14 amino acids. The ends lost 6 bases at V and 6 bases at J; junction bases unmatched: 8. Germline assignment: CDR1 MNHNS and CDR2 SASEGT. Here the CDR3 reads CASSLDRTTQPQHF. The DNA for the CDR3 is TGTGCCAGCAGCCTGGACAGGACGACTCAGCCCCAGCATTTT.

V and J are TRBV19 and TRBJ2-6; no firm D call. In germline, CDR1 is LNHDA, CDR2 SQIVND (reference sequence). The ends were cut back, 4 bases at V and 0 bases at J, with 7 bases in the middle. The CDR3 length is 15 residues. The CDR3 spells CASSTRYSGANVLTF. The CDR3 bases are TGTGCCAGTAGTACCCGTTACTCTGGGGCCAACGTCCTGACTTTC.

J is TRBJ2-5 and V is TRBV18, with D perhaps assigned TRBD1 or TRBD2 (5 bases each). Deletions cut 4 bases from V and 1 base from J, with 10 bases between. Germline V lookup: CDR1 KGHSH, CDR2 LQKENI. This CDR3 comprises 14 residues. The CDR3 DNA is TGTGCCAGCTCACGAGGGGCCCCCCAAGAGACCCAGTACTTC. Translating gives CASSRGAPQETQYF. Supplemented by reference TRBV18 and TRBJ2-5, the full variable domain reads NAGVMQNPRHLVRRRGQEARLRCSPMKGHSHVYWYRQLPEEGLKFMVYLQKENIIDESGMPKERFSAEFPKEGPSILRIQQVVRGDSAAYFCASSRGAPQETQYFGPGTRLLVL.

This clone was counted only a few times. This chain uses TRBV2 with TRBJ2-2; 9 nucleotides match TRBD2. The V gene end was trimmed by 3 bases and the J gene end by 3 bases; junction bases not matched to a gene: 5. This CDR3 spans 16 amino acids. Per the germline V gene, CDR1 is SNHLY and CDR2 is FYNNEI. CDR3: CASSDGLASDTGELFF. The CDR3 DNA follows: TGTGCCAGCAGTGATGGACTAGCGTCGGACACCGGGGAGCTGTTTTTT.

CDR3 sequence (DNA): TGCGCCAGCAGCCTCCCCGGACGGAGCTCTGGAAACACCATATATTTT. Its translation: CASSLPGRSSGNTIYF. The chain combines TRBV4-1 with TRBJ1-3, with D unresolved. CDR1 is MGHRA and CDR2 is YSYEKL in the germline V gene. The CDR3 is made up of 16 amino acids. The V gene lost 4 bases and the J gene lost 0 bases, with 13 bases spanning the gap.

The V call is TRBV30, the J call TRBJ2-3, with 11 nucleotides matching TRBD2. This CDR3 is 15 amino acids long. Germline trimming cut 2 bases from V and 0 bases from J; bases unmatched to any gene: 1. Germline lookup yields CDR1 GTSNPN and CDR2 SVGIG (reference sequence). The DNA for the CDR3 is TGTGCCTGGAGTCGACTAGCGGGGAGCACAGATACGCAGTATTTT. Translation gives CAWSRLAGSTDTQYF.

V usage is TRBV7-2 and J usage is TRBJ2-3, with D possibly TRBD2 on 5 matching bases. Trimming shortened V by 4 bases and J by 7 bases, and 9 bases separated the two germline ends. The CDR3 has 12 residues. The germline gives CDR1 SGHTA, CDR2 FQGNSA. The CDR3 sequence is CASSSGLNTQYF. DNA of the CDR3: TGTGCCAGCAGCTCAGGACTCAATACGCAGTATTTT.

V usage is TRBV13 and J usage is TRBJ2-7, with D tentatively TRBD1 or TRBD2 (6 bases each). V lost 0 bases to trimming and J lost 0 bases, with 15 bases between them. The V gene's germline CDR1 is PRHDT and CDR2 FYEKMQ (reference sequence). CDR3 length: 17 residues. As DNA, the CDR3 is TGTGCCAGCAGCTTAGGAGGGGGTTGGCGGGACTCCTACGAGCAGTACTTC. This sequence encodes CASSLGGGWRDSYEQYF.

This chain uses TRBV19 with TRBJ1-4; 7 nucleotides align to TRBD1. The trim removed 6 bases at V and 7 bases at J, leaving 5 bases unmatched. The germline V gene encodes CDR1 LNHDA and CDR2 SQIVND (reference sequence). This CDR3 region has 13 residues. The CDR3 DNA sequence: TGTGCCAGTAGCTACAGGGGTGGTGAAAAACTGTTTTTT. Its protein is CASSYRGGEKLFF.

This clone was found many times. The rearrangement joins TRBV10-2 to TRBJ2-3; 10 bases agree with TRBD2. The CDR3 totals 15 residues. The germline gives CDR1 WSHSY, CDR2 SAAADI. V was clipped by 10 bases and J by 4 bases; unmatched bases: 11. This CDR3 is CATTPSGSASDTQYF. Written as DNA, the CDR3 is TGCGCCACGACTCCTAGCGGGAGTGCTTCAGATACGCAGTATTTT.

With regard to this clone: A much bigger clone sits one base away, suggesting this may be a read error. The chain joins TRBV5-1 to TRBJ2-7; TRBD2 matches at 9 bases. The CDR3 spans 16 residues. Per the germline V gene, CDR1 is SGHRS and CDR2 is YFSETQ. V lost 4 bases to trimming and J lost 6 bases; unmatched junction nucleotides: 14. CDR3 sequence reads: CASSTLSTSGYSEQYF. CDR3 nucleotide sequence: TGCGCCAGCAGCACTTTGTCTACTAGCGGGTACAGCGAGCAGTACTTC.

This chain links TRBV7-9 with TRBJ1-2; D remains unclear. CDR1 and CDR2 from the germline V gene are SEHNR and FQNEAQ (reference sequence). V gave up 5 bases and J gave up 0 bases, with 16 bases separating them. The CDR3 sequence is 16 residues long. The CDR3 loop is CASSQLGFNPNYGYTF. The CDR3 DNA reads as TGTGCCAGCAGCCAGCTCGGATTTAATCCTAACTATGGCTACACCTTC.

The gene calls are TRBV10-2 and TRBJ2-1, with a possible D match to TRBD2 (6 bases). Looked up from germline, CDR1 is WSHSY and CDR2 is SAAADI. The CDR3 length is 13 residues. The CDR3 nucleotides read TGCGCGGCTGCGGGAAGCATTTACAATGAGCAGTTCTTC. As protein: CAAAGSIYNEQFF.

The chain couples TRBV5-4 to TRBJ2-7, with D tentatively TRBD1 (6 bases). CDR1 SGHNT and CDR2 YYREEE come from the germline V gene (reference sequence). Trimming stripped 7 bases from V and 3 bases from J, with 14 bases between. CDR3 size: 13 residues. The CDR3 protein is CASGNGQLYEQYF. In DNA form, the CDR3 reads TGTGCCAGCGGAAATGGACAGCTCTACGAGCAGTACTTC.